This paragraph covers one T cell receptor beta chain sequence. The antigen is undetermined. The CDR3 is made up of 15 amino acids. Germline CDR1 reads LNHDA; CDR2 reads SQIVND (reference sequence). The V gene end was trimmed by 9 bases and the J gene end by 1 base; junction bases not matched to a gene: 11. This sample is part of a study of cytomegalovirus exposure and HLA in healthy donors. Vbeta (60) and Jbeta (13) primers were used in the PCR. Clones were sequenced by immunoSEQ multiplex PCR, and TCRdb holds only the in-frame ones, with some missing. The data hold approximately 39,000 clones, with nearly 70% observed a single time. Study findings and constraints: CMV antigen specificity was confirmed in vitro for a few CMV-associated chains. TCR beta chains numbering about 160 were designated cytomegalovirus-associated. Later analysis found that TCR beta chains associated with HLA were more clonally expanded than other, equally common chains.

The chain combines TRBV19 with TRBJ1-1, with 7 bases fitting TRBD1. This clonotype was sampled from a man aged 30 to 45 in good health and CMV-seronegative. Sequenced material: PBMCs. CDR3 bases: TGTGCCAGCCGAGGACAGGCAAGCGGGAACACTGAAGCTTTCTTT. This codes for CASRGQASGNTEAFF.